Sequencing of this T cell receptor beta chain was carried out in a study of human T cells and chemical hapten exposure. Whole-study context: Patients, predominantly female, presented with alopecia areata, totalis or universalis.

During construction of the library, unique molecular identifiers were attached to individual cDNA molecules for quantitative, reproducible TCR counting. In TCRdb, the RACE reads were re-called with MiXCR into one record per CDR3 protein. The sample shows 60,000 to 70,000 distinct CDR3 sequences, 9.5% to 13% of them seen only once. Germline CDR1 MDHEN, CDR2 SYDVKM. The CDR3 is 16 residues long. V dropped 7 bases and J dropped 3; count of bases not matched to a gene: 12. Time point reported: pre-sensitization, week 0. Treatment in this sample: therapeutic diphenylcyclopropenone sensitization with weekly scalp DPC. This clonotype was counted between two and nine times.

This chain uses TRBV28 with TRBJ2-1, with 7 positions matching TRBD1. The receptor was isolated from a woman aged 45-59 years with alopecia areata. Some clones in this sample may be carry-over from other donors' samples. This sample comprised whole blood, obtained in connection with sensitization to the hapten diphenylcyclopropenone (DPC). The CDR3 is CASTWLPGQHYNEQFF. The CDR3, as DNA: TGTGCCAGCACCTGGCTCCCGGGACAGCACTACAATGAGCAGTTCTTC.